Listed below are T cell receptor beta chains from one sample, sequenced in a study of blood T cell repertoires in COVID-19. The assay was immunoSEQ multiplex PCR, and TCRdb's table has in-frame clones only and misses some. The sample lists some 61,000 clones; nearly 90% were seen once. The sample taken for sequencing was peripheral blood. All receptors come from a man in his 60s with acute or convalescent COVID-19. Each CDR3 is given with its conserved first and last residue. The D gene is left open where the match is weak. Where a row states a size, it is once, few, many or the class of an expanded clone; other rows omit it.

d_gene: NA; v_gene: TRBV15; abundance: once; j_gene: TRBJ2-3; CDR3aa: CATSSRLNTDTQYF; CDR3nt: TGTGCCACCAGCAGTCGACTCAACACAGATACGCAGTATTTT
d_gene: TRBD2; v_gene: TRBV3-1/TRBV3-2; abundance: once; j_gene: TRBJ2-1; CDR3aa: CASSQDRLAGNEQFF; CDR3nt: TGTGCCAGCAGCCAAGATCGCCTAGCGGGAAATGAGCAGTTCTTC
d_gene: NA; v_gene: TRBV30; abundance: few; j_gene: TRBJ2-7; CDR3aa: CAWTSSYEQYF; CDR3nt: TGTGCCTGGACCTCCAGCTACGAGCAGTACTTC
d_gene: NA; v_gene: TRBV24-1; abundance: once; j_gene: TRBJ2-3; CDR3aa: CATSDAGAAEDTQYF; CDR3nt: TGTGCCACCAGTGACGCGGGGGCCGCAGAAGATACGCAGTATTTT
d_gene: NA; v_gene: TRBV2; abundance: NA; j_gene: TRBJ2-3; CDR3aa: CASSLRADTQYF; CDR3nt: TGTGCCAGCAGTCTCCGGGCAGATACGCAGTATTTT
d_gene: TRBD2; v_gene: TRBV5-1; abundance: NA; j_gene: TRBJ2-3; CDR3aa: CASSLLAGGTDTQYF; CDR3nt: TGCGCCAGCAGCTTGCTAGCGGGAGGCACAGATACGCAGTATTTT
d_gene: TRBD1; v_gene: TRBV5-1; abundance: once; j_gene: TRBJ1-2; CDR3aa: CASSWDSEGGYGYTF; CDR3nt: TGCGCCAGCAGCTGGGACAGCGAAGGAGGCTATGGCTACACCTTC
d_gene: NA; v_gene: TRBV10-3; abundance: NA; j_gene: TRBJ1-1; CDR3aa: CAISDTDQMNTEAFF; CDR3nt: TGTGCCATCAGTGACACAGACCAGATGAACACTGAAGCTTTCTTT
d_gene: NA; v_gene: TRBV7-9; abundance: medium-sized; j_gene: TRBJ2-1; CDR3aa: CASSGRLEPYNEQFF; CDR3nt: TGTGCCAGCAGCGGTCGGCTAGAACCCTACAATGAGCAGTTCTTC
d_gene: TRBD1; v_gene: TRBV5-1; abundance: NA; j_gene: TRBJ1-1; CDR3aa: CASSLQGVDTEAFF; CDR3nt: TGCGCCAGCAGCTTACAGGGGGTGGACACTGAAGCTTTCTTT
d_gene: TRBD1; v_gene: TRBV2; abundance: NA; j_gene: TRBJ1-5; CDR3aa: CASSESRGNQPQHF; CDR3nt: TGTGCCAGCAGTGAATCCAGGGGGAATCAGCCCCAGCATTTT
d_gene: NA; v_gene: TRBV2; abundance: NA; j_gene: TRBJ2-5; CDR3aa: CASSRQEETQYF; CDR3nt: TGTGCCAGCAGTCGACAGGAAGAGACCCAGTACTTC
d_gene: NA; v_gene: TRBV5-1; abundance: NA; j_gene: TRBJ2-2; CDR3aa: CASSFVWVAGGELFF; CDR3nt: TGCGCCAGCAGCTTCGTGTGGGTGGCAGGCGGGGAGCTGTTTTTT
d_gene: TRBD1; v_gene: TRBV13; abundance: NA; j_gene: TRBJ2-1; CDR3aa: CASSLGSRRDRSYEQFF; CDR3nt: TGTGCCAGCAGCTTAGGTTCCCGACGGGACAGGTCTTATGAGCAGTTCTTC
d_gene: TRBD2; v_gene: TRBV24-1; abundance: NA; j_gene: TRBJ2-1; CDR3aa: CATSRDYTEQFF; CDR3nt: TGTGCCACCAGCCGGGACTACACTGAGCAGTTCTTC
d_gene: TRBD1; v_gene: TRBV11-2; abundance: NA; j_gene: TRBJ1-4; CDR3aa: CASSLGGTGELFF; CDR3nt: TGTGCCAGCAGCTTAGGAGGGACAGGGGAACTGTTTTTT
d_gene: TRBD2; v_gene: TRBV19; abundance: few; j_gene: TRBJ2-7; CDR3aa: CASSNRPGGKDEQYF; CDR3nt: TGTGCCAGTAGCAACCGCCCCGGGGGGAAGGACGAGCAGTACTTC
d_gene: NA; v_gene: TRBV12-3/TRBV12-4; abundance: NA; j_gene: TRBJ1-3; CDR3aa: CASSFAGVNTIYF; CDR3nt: TGTGCCAGCAGTTTCGCAGGGGTAAACACCATATATTTT
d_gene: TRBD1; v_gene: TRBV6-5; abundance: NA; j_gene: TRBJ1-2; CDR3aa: CASRGQPPNYGYTF; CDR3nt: TGTGCCAGCAGGGGACAGCCACCTAACTATGGCTACACCTTC
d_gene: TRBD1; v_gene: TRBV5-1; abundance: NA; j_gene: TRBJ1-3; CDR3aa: CASSPNRQGAGNTIYF; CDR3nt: TGCGCCAGCAGCCCTAATCGACAGGGGGCTGGAAACACCATATATTTT
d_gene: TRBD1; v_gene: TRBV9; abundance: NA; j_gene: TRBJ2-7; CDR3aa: CASRVDRGDYEQYF; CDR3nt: TGTGCCAGCCGAGTAGACAGGGGCGACTACGAGCAGTACTTC
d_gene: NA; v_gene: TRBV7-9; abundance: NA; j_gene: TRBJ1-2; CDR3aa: CASTRGGGNGYTF; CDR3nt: TGTGCCAGCACCAGGGGTGGGGGGAATGGCTACACCTTC
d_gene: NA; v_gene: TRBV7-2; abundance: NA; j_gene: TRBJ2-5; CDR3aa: CASSLARGRGETQYF; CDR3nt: TGTGCCAGCAGCTTAGCCCGGGGTCGAGGGGAGACCCAGTACTTC
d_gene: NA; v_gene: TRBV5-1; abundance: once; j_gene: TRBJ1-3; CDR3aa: CASSLRGISGNTIYF; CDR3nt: TGCGCCAGCAGCTTGAGAGGGATCTCTGGAAACACCATATATTTT
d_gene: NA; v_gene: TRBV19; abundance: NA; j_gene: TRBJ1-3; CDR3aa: CASKRGSGNTIYF; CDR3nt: TGTGCCAGTAAACGAGGCTCTGGAAACACCATATATTTT
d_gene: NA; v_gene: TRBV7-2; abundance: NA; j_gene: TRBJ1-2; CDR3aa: CASSLRGSDYGYTF; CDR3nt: TGTGCCAGCAGCTTGCGTGGGAGTGACTATGGCTACACCTTC
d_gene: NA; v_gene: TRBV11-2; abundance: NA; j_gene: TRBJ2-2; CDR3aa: CASSLDLDRNTGELFF; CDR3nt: TGTGCCAGCAGCTTAGATCTGGACAGGAACACCGGGGAGCTGTTTTTT
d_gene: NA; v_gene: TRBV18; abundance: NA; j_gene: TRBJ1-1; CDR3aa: CASSPGGDTEAFF; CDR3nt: TGTGCCAGCTCCCCGGGAGGGGACACTGAAGCTTTCTTT
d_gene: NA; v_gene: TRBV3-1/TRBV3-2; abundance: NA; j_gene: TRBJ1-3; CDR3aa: CATGPSGAGNTIYF; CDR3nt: TGTGCCACGGGACCGTCAGGGGCTGGAAACACCATATATTTT
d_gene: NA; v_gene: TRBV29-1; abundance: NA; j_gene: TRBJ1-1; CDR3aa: CSVGGGTEAFF; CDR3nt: TGCAGCGTTGGGGGGGGAACTGAAGCTTTCTTT
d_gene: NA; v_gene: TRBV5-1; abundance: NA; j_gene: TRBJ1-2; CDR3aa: CASRIARQDSYGYTF; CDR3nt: TGCGCCAGCAGAATTGCTCGTCAGGACAGCTATGGCTACACCTTC
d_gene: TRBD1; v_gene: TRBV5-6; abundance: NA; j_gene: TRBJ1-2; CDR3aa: CASSFEGRGQIGYTF; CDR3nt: TGTGCCAGCAGCTTTGAAGGCAGGGGGCAAATTGGCTACACCTTC
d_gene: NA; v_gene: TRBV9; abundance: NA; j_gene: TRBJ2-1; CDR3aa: CASSVATGGYDEQFF; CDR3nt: TGTGCCAGCAGCGTAGCAACCGGGGGTTACGATGAGCAGTTCTTC
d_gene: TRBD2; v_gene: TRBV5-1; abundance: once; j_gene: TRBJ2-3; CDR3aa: CASMGGSGTDTQYF; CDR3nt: TGCGCCAGCATGGGGGGTAGCGGGACAGATACGCAGTATTTT
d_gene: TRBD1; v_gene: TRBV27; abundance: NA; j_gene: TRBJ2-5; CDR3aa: CASSGQGRGTQYF; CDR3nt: TGTGCCAGCAGTGGACAGGGTAGAGGTACCCAGTACTTC
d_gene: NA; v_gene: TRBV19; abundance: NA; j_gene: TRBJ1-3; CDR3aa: CASSTNRNTIYF; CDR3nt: TGTGCCAGTAGTACGAACAGAAACACCATATATTTT
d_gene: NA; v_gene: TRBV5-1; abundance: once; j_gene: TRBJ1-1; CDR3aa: CASSLSGGETEAFF; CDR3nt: TGCGCCAGCAGCTTGTCGGGCGGGGAAACTGAAGCTTTCTTT
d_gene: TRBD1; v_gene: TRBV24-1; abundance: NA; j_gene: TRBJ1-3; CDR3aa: CATSQSGTGLGGNTIYF; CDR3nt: TGTGCCACCAGTCAGTCCGGGACAGGTCTTGGTGGAAACACCATATATTTT
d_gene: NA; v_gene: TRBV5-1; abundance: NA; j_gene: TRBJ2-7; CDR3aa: CASREGTEYEQYF; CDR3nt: TGCGCCAGCAGGGAGGGCACTGAATACGAGCAGTACTTC
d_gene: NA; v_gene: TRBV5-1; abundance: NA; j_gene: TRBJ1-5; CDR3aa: CASSLGSTDSNQPQHF; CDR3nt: TGCGCCAGCAGCCTCGGGTCGACCGATAGCAATCAGCCCCAGCATTTT
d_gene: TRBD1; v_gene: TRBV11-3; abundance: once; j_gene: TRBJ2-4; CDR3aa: CASSLDGTGVAKNIQYF; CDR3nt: TGTGCCAGCAGCTTAGATGGGACAGGGGTAGCCAAAAACATTCAGTACTTC
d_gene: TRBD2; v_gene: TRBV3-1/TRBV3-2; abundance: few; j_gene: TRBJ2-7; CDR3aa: CASSRRLAVSYEQYF; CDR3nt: TGTGCCAGCAGCAGACGACTAGCGGTCTCCTACGAGCAGTACTTC
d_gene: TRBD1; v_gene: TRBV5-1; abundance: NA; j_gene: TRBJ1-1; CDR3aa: CASSLEGGQGMTNTEAFF; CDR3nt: TGCGCCAGCAGCTTGGAGGGGGGACAGGGGATGACGAACACTGAAGCTTTCTTT
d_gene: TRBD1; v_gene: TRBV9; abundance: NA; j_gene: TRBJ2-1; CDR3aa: CASSLRGLSHNEQFF; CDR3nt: TGTGCCAGCAGCCTCAGGGGGCTTTCCCACAATGAGCAGTTCTTC
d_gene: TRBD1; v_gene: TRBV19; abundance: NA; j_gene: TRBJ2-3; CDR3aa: CASSLQGLGITDTQYF; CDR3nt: TGTGCCAGTAGTCTACAGGGGCTAGGGATCACAGATACGCAGTATTTT
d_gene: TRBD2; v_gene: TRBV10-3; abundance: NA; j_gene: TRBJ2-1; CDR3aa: CATLPSGNSNEQFF; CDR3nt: TGTGCCACCCTCCCTAGCGGGAATTCGAATGAGCAGTTCTTC
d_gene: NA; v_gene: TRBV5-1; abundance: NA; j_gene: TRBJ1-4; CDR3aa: CASSLEGAATNEKLFF; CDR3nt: TGCGCCAGCAGCTTGGAAGGGGCAGCAACTAATGAAAAACTGTTTTTT
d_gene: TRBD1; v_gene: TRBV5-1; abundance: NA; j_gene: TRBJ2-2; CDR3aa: CASRTGTENTGELFF; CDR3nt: TGCGCCAGCAGAACCGGGACAGAGAACACCGGGGAGCTGTTTTTT
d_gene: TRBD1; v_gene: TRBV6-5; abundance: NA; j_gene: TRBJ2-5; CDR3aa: CASRRQGATTQYF; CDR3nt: TGTGCCAGCAGGCGACAGGGGGCCACGACCCAGTACTTC
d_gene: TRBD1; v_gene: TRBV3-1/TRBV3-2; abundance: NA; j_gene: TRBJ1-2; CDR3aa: CASSQAWDRGYGYTF; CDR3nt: TGTGCCAGCAGCCAGGCCTGGGACAGGGGGTATGGCTACACCTTC
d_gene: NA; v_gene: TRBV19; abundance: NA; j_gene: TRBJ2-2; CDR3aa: CASSARGTGELFF; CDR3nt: TGTGCCAGTAGTGCCAGGGGCACCGGGGAGCTGTTTTTT